This T cell receptor (beta chain) was recovered during a study of blood T cells in healthy people across ages. The study, taken as a whole, reports: A roughly linear age-dependent decrease characterized TCR beta diversity per million T cells.

This CDR3 spans 13 amino acids. The germline V gene has CDR1 SNHLY and CDR2 FYNNEI. V gave up 7 bases and J gave up 10 bases, with 16 bases separating them. This clonotype has a handful of counts. The antigen is unknown. It was with a sample-barcoded 5' primer and a J-beta primer mix that a second PCR of about 6 to 11 cycles was run. Paired-end reads containing CDR3 totaled no fewer than 2.5 million for each sample. One entry per CDR3 protein, called by TCRdb with MiXCR from the 5' RACE reads. The data hold about 780,000 distinct CDR3 sequences, with around 25% observed a single time. A further study also used this sample, focusing on T cells of mothers and their children. Per that study: Second-PCR primer M1S introduced sample barcodes and 2-4 random nucleotides. Every mother produced more than 8 million TCR beta CDR3 reads, whereas every child provided several million.

The clonotype was recovered from a boy aged 5-17 years in good health. Specimen: blood. The chain has TRBV2 and TRBJ1-4, with D hard to call. The CDR3 spells CASNAEPEGKLFF. The CDR3, as DNA: TGTGCCAGCAACGCAGAACCTGAAGGAAAACTGTTTTTT. Supplemented by reference TRBV2 and TRBJ1-4, the full variable domain reads EPEVTQTPSHQVTQMGQEVILRCVPISNHLYFYWYRQILGQKVEFLVSFYNNEISEKSEIFDDQFSVERPDGSNFTLKIRSTKLEDSAMYFCASNAEPEGKLFFGSGTQLSVL.